These T cell receptor beta chains were read from a single sample in a study of T cell changes during pregnancy in multiple sclerosis. Libraries were prepared by immunoSEQ multiplex PCR; TCRdb keeps only in-frame clonotypes and omits some of them. Altogether about 28,000 clones are present, around nine tenths being singletons, with the ten largest covering approximately 0.69%. The sample here was CD4+ T cells from peripheral blood mononuclear cells, taken in the first trimester of pregnancy. The receptor set was obtained from a female donor in good health, enrolled as a control in a pregnancy study. Both conserved end residues are part of each CDR3. The D gene is left open where the match is weak. Not every row has a clone size; where given, it reads once, few, many or a size class.

j_call: TRBJ2-1; d_call: .; clone_size: .; v_call: TRBV5-4; cdr3_nt: TGTGCCAGCAGCCTAGACCGTAAAACCTACAATGAGCAGTTCTTC; cdr3_aa: CASSLDRKTYNEQFF
j_call: TRBJ1-2; d_call: TRBD1; clone_size: .; v_call: TRBV7-9; cdr3_nt: TGTGCCAGCAGCCAGGGGGAAGGCTATGGCTACACCTTC; cdr3_aa: CASSQGEGYGYTF
j_call: TRBJ2-7; d_call: TRBD1; clone_size: .; v_call: TRBV5-6; cdr3_nt: TGTGCCAGCAGCTGGACAGGGCCATCCTACGAGCAGTACTTC; cdr3_aa: CASSWTGPSYEQYF
j_call: TRBJ2-3; d_call: .; clone_size: .; v_call: TRBV7-3; cdr3_nt: TGTGCCAGCAGCTTAACGGGCGGGGTGGGCACAGATACGCAGTATTTT; cdr3_aa: CASSLTGGVGTDTQYF
j_call: TRBJ2-7; d_call: .; clone_size: few; v_call: TRBV25-1; cdr3_nt: TGTGCCAGCAGTGAGCCAGGGTTGTCGACATACGAGCAGTACTTC; cdr3_aa: CASSEPGLSTYEQYF
j_call: TRBJ2-1; d_call: TRBD2; clone_size: .; v_call: TRBV5-6; cdr3_nt: TGTGCCAGCAGCTTAATAGCGGGGGGGCCCGGTGAGCAGTTCTTC; cdr3_aa: CASSLIAGGPGEQFF
j_call: TRBJ1-6; d_call: .; clone_size: .; v_call: TRBV5-1; cdr3_nt: TGCGCCAGCAGCTTCGTGGGGGGGGACTCCTATAATTCACCCCTCCACTTT; cdr3_aa: CASSFVGGDSYNSPLHF
j_call: TRBJ2-6; d_call: TRBD1; clone_size: once; v_call: TRBV11-3; cdr3_nt: TGTGCCAGCAGCTTAGGGGACAGTAACTCTGGGGCCAACGTCCTGACTTTC; cdr3_aa: CASSLGDSNSGANVLTF
j_call: TRBJ2-7; d_call: TRBD1; clone_size: .; v_call: TRBV27; cdr3_nt: TGTGCCAGCGGCCTGGACAGGTCATCCTACGAGCAGTACTTC; cdr3_aa: CASGLDRSSYEQYF
j_call: TRBJ1-4; d_call: .; clone_size: .; v_call: TRBV6-6; cdr3_nt: TGTGCCAGCAGTACTCAGACTCCGCCGGGGGAAAAACTGTTTTTT; cdr3_aa: CASSTQTPPGEKLFF
j_call: TRBJ1-2; d_call: .; clone_size: .; v_call: TRBV6-1; cdr3_nt: TGTGCCAGCATTATAGGGGAATGGGGCTACACCTTC; cdr3_aa: CASIIGEWGYTF
j_call: TRBJ1-3; d_call: .; clone_size: .; v_call: TRBV25-1; cdr3_nt: TGTGCCAGCAGTGGGTCGGGGGGCAGTGGAAACACCATATATTTT; cdr3_aa: CASSGSGGSGNTIYF
j_call: TRBJ1-5; d_call: .; clone_size: .; v_call: TRBV4-3; cdr3_nt: TGCGCCAGCAGCCAAAATTGGAGAAACAATCAGCCCCAGCATTTT; cdr3_aa: CASSQNWRNNQPQHF
j_call: TRBJ2-3; d_call: .; clone_size: .; v_call: TRBV5-1; cdr3_nt: TGCGCCAGCAGCTTGGGGGCAGGGGGGCAAGATACGCAGTATTTT; cdr3_aa: CASSLGAGGQDTQYF
j_call: TRBJ2-3; d_call: .; clone_size: .; v_call: TRBV15; cdr3_nt: TGTGCCACCAGCGGATTTTTTACAGGGTCCGCTCTAGATACGCAGTATTTT; cdr3_aa: CATSGFFTGSALDTQYF
j_call: TRBJ1-1; d_call: .; clone_size: .; v_call: TRBV21-1; cdr3_nt: TGTGCCAGCAGCAACCGGGACAGGGGGGACACTGAAGCTTTCTTT; cdr3_aa: CASSNRDRGDTEAFF
j_call: TRBJ1-1; d_call: .; clone_size: .; v_call: TRBV4-2; cdr3_nt: TGTGCCAGCAGCCAGGGGAGGGAGAGCACTGAAGCTTTCTTT; cdr3_aa: CASSQGRESTEAFF
j_call: TRBJ2-7; d_call: .; clone_size: .; v_call: TRBV14; cdr3_nt: TGTGCCAGCTCGGGAGTCCCTAGCGAGCAGTACTTC; cdr3_aa: CASSGVPSEQYF
j_call: TRBJ1-5; d_call: .; clone_size: .; v_call: TRBV6-1; cdr3_nt: TGTGCCAGCACAGGCTTGGGAGGGGTCCCCCAGCCCCAGCATTTT; cdr3_aa: CASTGLGGVPQPQHF
j_call: TRBJ1-1; d_call: .; clone_size: .; v_call: TRBV19; cdr3_nt: TGTGCCAGTAGTATGCGGGGCGGTAAAAACACTGAAGCTTTCTTT; cdr3_aa: CASSMRGGKNTEAFF
j_call: TRBJ1-4; d_call: TRBD1; clone_size: .; v_call: TRBV6-5; cdr3_nt: TGTGCCAGCAGTCGACTCACAGGGGTGGATGAAAAACTGTTTTTT; cdr3_aa: CASSRLTGVDEKLFF
j_call: TRBJ1-6; d_call: .; clone_size: .; v_call: TRBV6-5; cdr3_nt: TGTGCCAGCAGTTCACAGGGTTATAATTCACCCCTCCACTTT; cdr3_aa: CASSSQGYNSPLHF
j_call: TRBJ1-6; d_call: .; clone_size: .; v_call: TRBV7-9; cdr3_nt: TGTGCCAGCAGTTTAACAGATCCAGGGAATTCACCCCTCCACTTT; cdr3_aa: CASSLTDPGNSPLHF
j_call: TRBJ2-1; d_call: TRBD1; clone_size: once; v_call: TRBV7-8; cdr3_nt: TGTGCCAGCAGCTTAAACAGGGGCATAGGAAATGAGCAGTTCTTC; cdr3_aa: CASSLNRGIGNEQFF
j_call: TRBJ2-1; d_call: TRBD2; clone_size: .; v_call: TRBV9; cdr3_nt: TGTGCCAGCAGCGTAGGGAGACTAGCGGGATACAATGAGCAGTTCTTC; cdr3_aa: CASSVGRLAGYNEQFF
j_call: TRBJ2-3; d_call: .; clone_size: .; v_call: TRBV11-3; cdr3_nt: TGTGCCAGCAGCTTAGACGCAGATACGCAGTATTTT; cdr3_aa: CASSLDADTQYF
j_call: TRBJ1-2; d_call: .; clone_size: .; v_call: TRBV30; cdr3_nt: TGTGCCTGGAGTGTGGGGCAGGGTAAAGGCTACACCTTC; cdr3_aa: CAWSVGQGKGYTF
j_call: TRBJ2-7; d_call: .; clone_size: once; v_call: TRBV6-5; cdr3_nt: TGTGCCAGCAGAGAATTCGCACAGCCGGTATACGAGCAGTACTTC; cdr3_aa: CASREFAQPVYEQYF
j_call: TRBJ1-3; d_call: .; clone_size: .; v_call: TRBV5-5; cdr3_nt: TGTGCCAGCAGAGAAACCTACTCTGGAAACACCATATATTTT; cdr3_aa: CASRETYSGNTIYF
j_call: TRBJ1-1; d_call: TRBD1; clone_size: .; v_call: TRBV5-1; cdr3_nt: TGCGCCAGCAGCTTGGCGACAGGGCCGACTGAAGCTTTCTTT; cdr3_aa: CASSLATGPTEAFF
j_call: TRBJ1-4; d_call: TRBD1; clone_size: .; v_call: TRBV5-1; cdr3_nt: TGCGCCAGCAGCTCGGACAGGGATGGAGAAAAACTGTTTTTT; cdr3_aa: CASSSDRDGEKLFF
j_call: TRBJ1-4; d_call: TRBD1; clone_size: .; v_call: TRBV19; cdr3_nt: TGTGCCAGTACCAGGGACAGGGATTTTGAAAAACTGTTTTTT; cdr3_aa: CASTRDRDFEKLFF
j_call: TRBJ1-2; d_call: TRBD1; clone_size: .; v_call: TRBV6-5; cdr3_nt: TGTGCCAGCACCAGGACAGGGGACGGCTACACCTTC; cdr3_aa: CASTRTGDGYTF
j_call: TRBJ2-5; d_call: TRBD1; clone_size: .; v_call: TRBV5-1; cdr3_nt: TGCGCCAGCAGCTTGGAGGGACAGGATCAAGAGACCCAGTACTTC; cdr3_aa: CASSLEGQDQETQYF
j_call: TRBJ1-4; d_call: .; clone_size: .; v_call: TRBV4-3; cdr3_nt: TGCGCCAGCAGCCAAGACAGAACAGTAACAGAAAAACTGTTTTTT; cdr3_aa: CASSQDRTVTEKLFF
j_call: TRBJ1-1; d_call: TRBD1; clone_size: .; v_call: TRBV7-3; cdr3_nt: TGTGCCAGCAGCTTGGGACAGGGGAGCACTGAAGCTTTCTTT; cdr3_aa: CASSLGQGSTEAFF
j_call: TRBJ1-4; d_call: .; clone_size: .; v_call: TRBV30; cdr3_nt: TGTGCCTGGAGTGGTGACAGGGAAAAACTGTTTTTT; cdr3_aa: CAWSGDREKLFF
j_call: TRBJ2-1; d_call: .; clone_size: .; v_call: TRBV11-3; cdr3_nt: TGTGCCAGCAGCTTAGGGGGCAGCTCCTACAATGAGCAGTTCTTC; cdr3_aa: CASSLGGSSYNEQFF
j_call: TRBJ2-7; d_call: .; clone_size: .; v_call: TRBV4-3; cdr3_nt: TGCGCCAGCAGCCAAGATAGGGGGACCCAATCCTTC; cdr3_aa: CASSQDRGTQSF
j_call: TRBJ1-5; d_call: .; clone_size: .; v_call: TRBV19; cdr3_nt: TGTGCCAGTAGTATTATCCAGGGGCAGGGCAATCAGCCCCAGCATTTT; cdr3_aa: CASSIIQGQGNQPQHF
j_call: TRBJ2-7; d_call: .; clone_size: .; v_call: TRBV19; cdr3_nt: TGTGCCAGTAGTCCCGGGACTCTGGGGTATAACGAGCAGTACTTC; cdr3_aa: CASSPGTLGYNEQYF
j_call: TRBJ1-2; d_call: TRBD1; clone_size: .; v_call: TRBV6-1; cdr3_nt: TGTGCCAGCAGCAACCGACAGGGTAACTATGGCTACACCTTC; cdr3_aa: CASSNRQGNYGYTF
j_call: TRBJ1-1; d_call: .; clone_size: once; v_call: TRBV7-9; cdr3_nt: TGTGCCAGCAGCTTGGTCGCGCTCTTGGGGGGCACTGAAGCTTTCTTT; cdr3_aa: CASSLVALLGGTEAFF
j_call: TRBJ1-4; d_call: .; clone_size: .; v_call: TRBV7-9; cdr3_nt: TGTGCCAGCAGCTTACAGGGTGCTGAGAATGAAAAACTGTTTTTT; cdr3_aa: CASSLQGAENEKLFF
j_call: TRBJ2-5; d_call: TRBD2; clone_size: .; v_call: TRBV4-2; cdr3_nt: TGTGCCAGCAGGGAAGCGGGGGGGAGGGAGACCCAGTACTTC; cdr3_aa: CASREAGGRETQYF
j_call: TRBJ1-2; d_call: .; clone_size: .; v_call: TRBV11-2; cdr3_nt: TGTGCCAGCAGCTTAGCGGGAGCCTATGGCTACACCTTC; cdr3_aa: CASSLAGAYGYTF
j_call: TRBJ1-4; d_call: .; clone_size: .; v_call: TRBV19; cdr3_nt: TGTGCCAGTAGTATGGGAGGAGACACAACTAATGAAAAACTGTTTTTT; cdr3_aa: CASSMGGDTTNEKLFF
j_call: TRBJ2-1; d_call: TRBD1; clone_size: .; v_call: TRBV7-2; cdr3_nt: TGTGCCAGCAGCTCGCGCGACAGGGCCAATGAGCAGTTCTTC; cdr3_aa: CASSSRDRANEQFF
j_call: TRBJ2-7; d_call: .; clone_size: .; v_call: TRBV5-8; cdr3_nt: TGTGCCAGCAGCTTGGAGGGAGTTATTTCCTACGAGCAGTACTTC; cdr3_aa: CASSLEGVISYEQYF
j_call: TRBJ2-3; d_call: .; clone_size: .; v_call: TRBV7-2; cdr3_nt: TGTGCCAGCAGCTCACTTAGCACAGATACGCAGTATTTT; cdr3_aa: CASSSLSTDTQYF